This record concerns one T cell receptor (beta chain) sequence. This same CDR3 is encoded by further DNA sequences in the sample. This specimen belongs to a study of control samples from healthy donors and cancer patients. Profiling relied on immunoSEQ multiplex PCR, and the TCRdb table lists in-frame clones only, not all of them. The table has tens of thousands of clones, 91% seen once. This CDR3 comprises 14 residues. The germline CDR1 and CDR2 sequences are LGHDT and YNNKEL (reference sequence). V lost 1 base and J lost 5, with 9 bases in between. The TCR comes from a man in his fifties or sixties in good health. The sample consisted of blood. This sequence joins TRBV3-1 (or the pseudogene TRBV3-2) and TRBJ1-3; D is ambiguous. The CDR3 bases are TGTGCCAGCAGCCAAGGGCAGCCTCGAAACACCATATATTTT. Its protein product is CASSQGQPRNTIYF.